Each of the 19 T cell receptor beta chains below was sequenced from the same sample in a study of shared clonotypes between healthy human individuals (dated by TCRdb to the early 2020s). Library construction relied on the immunoSEQ multiplex PCR assay. Drawn from immuneACCESS, this table holds only the in-frame rearrangements with V and J called that TCRdb kept. Clones are partly lost; checked studies trace under half to an unresolved V gene and leave the rest unexplained. Across this sample there are fewer than 100,000 clones, with roughly two thirds seen only once. The ten top clones hold roughly 40% of the sample. Sequencing was carried out using memory CD8+ T cells sorted from blood. Taken with the paper, the label for cell subset or site translates to: CD45RO+ cells pooled with CCR7-negative TemRA cells. The source is a man between 25 and 39 years old in good health.

This clone was seen only once. This chain connects TRBV4-3 to TRBJ2-3, with D perhaps TRBD2 (7 bases). Trimming removed 10 bases at V and 5 bases at J, with 22 bases between. CDR1 LGHNA and CDR2 YSLEER come from the germline V gene. CDR3 size: 15 residues. CDR3 nucleotides: TGCGCCACAAGCGCAGGGGACTACCTGGGAGATACGCAGTATTTT. This sequence encodes CATSAGDYLGDTQYF.

The rearrangement links TRBV13 to TRBJ2-7; 7 nucleotides agree with TRBD2. Per the germline V gene, CDR1 is PRHDT and CDR2 is FYEKMQ (reference sequence). The V and J ends lost 3 bases and 3 bases, in that order; junction bases with no gene match: 11. The CDR3 extends over 16 amino acids. The CDR3 spells CASSFGFAGVIYEQYF. The CDR3 coding sequence is TGTGCCAGCAGCTTCGGTTTCGCGGGGGTGATCTACGAGCAGTACTTC. Based on the CDR3 plus reference TRBV13 and TRBJ2-7, the full variable domain is AAGVIQSPRHLIKEKRETATLKCYPIPRHDTVYWYQQGPGQDPQFLISFYEKMQSDKGSIPDRFSAQQFSDYHSELNMSSLELGDSALYFCASSFGFAGVIYEQYFGPGTRLTVT.

V is TRBV27 and J is TRBJ1-5, with TRBD1 as a possible D gene (6 bases). Trimming pared 5 bases from V and 6 bases from J, leaving 14 bases between. The CDR3 sequence is 14 residues long. Germline V gene sequence: CDR1 MNHEY, CDR2 SMNVEV (reference sequence). This CDR3 reads CASSLGHPGQPQHF. The CDR3 nucleotides read TGTGCCAGCAGTCTGGGACACCCGGGTCAGCCCCAGCATTTT.

This clone was detected many times. The chain employs TRBV29-1 and TRBJ2-5; 13 bases are shared with TRBD2. CDR3 size: 15 residues. Unmatched junction bases numbered 6, after V lost 3 bases and J lost 5 bases. Looked up from germline, CDR1 is SQVTM and CDR2 is ANQGSEA. CDR3 region: CSVEARTSGSETQYF. The CDR3 region has the DNA TGCAGCGTTGAGGCGCGGACTAGCGGGAGTGAGACCCAGTACTTC.

This clone has only a few counts. This chain uses TRBV13 with TRBJ2-1; 7 bases fit TRBD2. Germline CDR1 and CDR2: PRHDT and FYEKMQ (reference sequence). The V gene end was trimmed by 4 bases and the J gene end by 9 bases; junction bases not matched to a gene: 12. The CDR3 totals 15 residues. CDR3 DNA: TGTGCCAGCAGCTGGGACGGGGCGGGAGAGGTTGAGCAGTTCTTC. Translating gives CASSWDGAGEVEQFF.

This clone was observed a single time. The chain links TRBV27 to TRBJ2-2; D call uncertain. Germline lookup yields CDR1 MNHEY and CDR2 SMNVEV (reference sequence). The CDR3 extends over 15 amino acids. Trimming shortened V by 3 bases and J by 2 bases, and 10 bases separated the two germline ends. The CDR3 nucleotides are TGTGCCAGCAGTTTTGGCAAAGGAAACACCGGGGAGCTGTTTTTT. It codes for CASSFGKGNTGELFF.

V usage is TRBV5-5 and J usage is TRBJ1-1, with D possibly matching TRBD1 (6 bases). The V and J ends lost 6 bases and 0 bases respectively, with 27 bases between them. Per the germline V gene, CDR1 is SGHKS and CDR2 is YYEKEE (reference sequence). The CDR3 covers 19 residues. In DNA form, the CDR3 reads TGTGCCAGCATCCCGTTCGGAGGGGGGCTTTTCGCGATGAACACTGAAGCTTTCTTT. Translating gives CASIPFGGGLFAMNTEAFF.

On this clone: A read error is the likely source, as a far larger clone sits one nucleotide away. The chain has TRBV5-5 and TRBJ2-3; D is unresolved. Per the germline V gene, CDR1 is SGHKS and CDR2 is YYEKEE (reference sequence). This CDR3 comprises 12 residues. CDR3 loop: CASSPTPPQWHF. In DNA form, the CDR3 reads TGTGCCAGCAGCCCCACCCCCCCACAGTGGCATTTT.

The chain carries TRBV27 and TRBJ2-1; no clear D gene. Germline V gene data show CDR1 as MNHEY and CDR2 as SMNVEV (reference sequence). V lost 4 bases and J lost 6, with 10 bases in between. The CDR3 has 13 amino acids. The CDR3 coding sequence is TGTGCCAGCAGTTCTGTATTCGTCAATGAGCAGTTCTTC. Translating gives CASSSVFVNEQFF.

The V call is TRBV7-6, the J call TRBJ2-1; 10 nucleotides line up with TRBD1. The trim removed 3 bases at V and 5 bases at J, leaving 10 bases unmatched. This CDR3 contains 17 residues. Germline V gene sequence: CDR1 SGHVS, CDR2 FNYEAQ. Here the CDR3 reads CASSLAPGTGVNNEQFF. The CDR3 DNA follows: TGTGCCAGCAGCTTGGCCCCCGGGACAGGGGTCAACAATGAGCAGTTCTTC.

This clone came up many times. The chain recombines TRBV9 with TRBJ1-2; 9 nucleotides align to TRBD1. In germline, CDR1 is SGDLS, CDR2 YYNGEE. With V trimmed by 4 bases and J by 6 bases, 7 bases remained unmatched. The CDR3 runs to 14 residues. In nucleotides, the CDR3 is TGTGCCAGCAGCCCCGGACAGGGGCCAAATGGCTACACCTTC. Translating it yields CASSPGQGPNGYTF.

The V and J genes are TRBV7-8 and TRBJ2-3, with a weak D call TRBD1 (5 bases). CDR3 length: 14 residues. V lost 8 bases to trimming and J lost 5 bases, with 17 bases between them. Germline loops: CDR1 SGHVS, CDR2 FQNEAQ. The CDR3 region has the DNA TGTGCCAGCCTCAGACAGATCTTGGGAGATACGCAGTATTTT. Translation gives CASLRQILGDTQYF.

The gene calls are TRBV9 and TRBJ2-7, with 11 bases that match TRBD2. The CDR3 consists of 14 residues. Germline V lookup: CDR1 SGDLS, CDR2 YYNGEE. The trim removed 4 bases at V and 3 bases at J, leaving 3 bases unmatched. CDR3 residues: CASSPGTSGYEQYF. For the CDR3, the DNA is TGTGCCAGCAGCCCCGGGACTAGCGGCTACGAGCAGTACTTC.

The gene calls are TRBV10-3 and TRBJ1-3; D is ambiguous. The CDR3 runs 14 residues. Germline-derived CDR1 and CDR2 are ENHRY and SYGVKD. The ends were cut back, 4 bases at V and 3 bases at J, with 10 bases in the middle. This CDR3 is CAISGTEHGNTIYF. In DNA form, the CDR3 reads TGTGCCATCAGTGGCACAGAGCATGGAAACACCATATATTTT.

This chain joins TRBV28 and TRBJ2-3; unclear D gene. Germline CDR1 MDHEN, CDR2 SYDVKM. Trimming shortened V by 4 bases and J by 0 bases, and 11 bases separated the two germline ends. The CDR3 is 15 amino acids. CDR3 region: CASSSYIASTDTQYF. The CDR3, as DNA: TGTGCCAGCAGTTCCTACATTGCTAGCACAGATACGCAGTATTTT. Looking up the rest from reference TRBV28 and TRBJ2-3 gives the full variable domain: DVKVTQSSRYLVKRTGEKVFLECVQDMDHENMFWYRQDPGLGLRLIYFSYDVKMKEKGDIPEGYSVSREKKERFSLILESASTNQTSMYLCASSSYIASTDTQYFGPGTRLTVL.

This rearrangement joins TRBV2 to TRBJ2-3; D perhaps matches TRBD1 (6 bases). CDR1 and CDR2 (germline): SNHLY, FYNNEI. This CDR3 has 15 amino acids. The V end was cut by 5 bases, the J end by 0 bases, with 12 bases between. The DNA of the CDR3 is TGTGCCAGCAGTACCGACAGGCATAGCACAGATACGCAGTATTTT. Protein sequence: CASSTDRHSTDTQYF.

Only one count was recorded for this clone. V usage is TRBV27 and J usage is TRBJ2-1, with D possibly being TRBD1 (5 bases). V lost 5 bases and J 3 bases, leaving 14 bases between the germline ends. Germline CDR1 and CDR2: MNHEY and SMNVEV (reference sequence). This CDR3 contains 15 residues. The DNA for the CDR3 is TGTGCCAGCAGTCCCACACAGGAGAGCTACAATGAGCAGTTCTTC. Translation gives CASSPTQESYNEQFF.

The chain joins TRBV15 to TRBJ1-1; weak D call: TRBD1 (5 bases). Germline V gives CDR1 LNHNV, CDR2 YYDKDF (reference sequence). The CDR3 covers 14 residues. Trimming pared 0 bases from V and 6 bases from J, leaving 11 bases between. The CDR3 loop is CATSRDQGVSEAFF. The CDR3 DNA follows: TGTGCCACCAGCAGAGACCAGGGAGTTTCTGAAGCTTTCTTT. Full variable domain (rest looked up from reference TRBV15 and TRBJ1-1): DAMVIQNPRYQVTQFGKPVTLSCSQTLNHNVMYWYQQKSSQAPKLLFHYYDKDFNNEADTPDNFQSRRPNTSFCFLDIRSPGLGDTAMYLCATSRDQGVSEAFFGQGTRLTVV.

CDR3 residues: CASSQAPNIKAFF. The CDR3 DNA is TGTGCCAGCAGCCAAGCCCCTAATATTAAAGCTTTCTTT. V gene TRBV14 combines with J gene TRBJ1-1; no clear D gene. The CDR3 consists of 13 residues. The germline gives CDR1 SGHDN, CDR2 FVKESK. Trimming took off 1 base at V and 9 bases at J, with 12 bases between the two ends.